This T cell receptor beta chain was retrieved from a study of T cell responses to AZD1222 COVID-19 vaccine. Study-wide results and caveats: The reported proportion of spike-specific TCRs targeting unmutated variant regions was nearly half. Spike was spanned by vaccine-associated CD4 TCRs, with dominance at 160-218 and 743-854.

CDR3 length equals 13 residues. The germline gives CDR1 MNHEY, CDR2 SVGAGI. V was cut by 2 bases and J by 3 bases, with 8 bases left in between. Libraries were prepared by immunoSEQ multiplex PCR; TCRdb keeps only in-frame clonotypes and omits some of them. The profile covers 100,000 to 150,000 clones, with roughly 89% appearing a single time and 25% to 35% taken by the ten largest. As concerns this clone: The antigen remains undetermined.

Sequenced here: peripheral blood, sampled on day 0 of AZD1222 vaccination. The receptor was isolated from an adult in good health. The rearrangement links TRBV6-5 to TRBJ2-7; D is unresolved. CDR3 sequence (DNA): TGTGCCAGCAGTTACCGATTATTCTACGAGCAGTACTTC. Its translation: CASSYRLFYEQYF.